Each of the 21 T cell receptor beta chains below was sequenced from the same sample in a study of neurological immune-mediated disorders (dated by TCRdb to about 2019). The protocol used for the library was 5' RACE. The instrument given in TCRdb is Illumina HiSeq 2500. Using fastp trimming at Q25 and MiXCR clonotype assembly, TCRdb reanalyzed the public sequencing data and kept in-frame beta chains. One record per CDR3 amino acid sequence lists the most common genes and DNA. Present in this sample are around 25,000 distinct CDR3 sequences, more than 2% of which were seen just once. The ten largest clonotypes hold roughly 2% of the sample. The source material was PBMCs. The receptors originated from a woman aged 45 to 65 with multiple sclerosis.

This clonotype showed up many times. The genes are TRBV27 and TRBJ2-2, with 8 bases fitting TRBD2. CDR1 and CDR2 from the germline V gene are MNHEY and SMNVEV (reference sequence). This CDR3 spans 14 amino acids. V shed 2 bases, J shed 6 bases, and the junction held 2 bases outside the gene matches. The CDR3 reads CASSLNSGAGELFF. CDR3 nucleotide sequence: TGTGCCAGCAGTTTAAATAGCGGGGCCGGGGAGCTGTTTTTT.

This clonotype was counted many times. The V gene is TRBV6-2 or TRBV6-3, the J gene TRBJ2-3; 9 positions agree with TRBD2. V was clipped by 8 bases and J by 5 bases; unmatched bases: 8. Germline V gene data show CDR1 as MNHEY and CDR2 as SVGEGT. The CDR3 covers 14 residues. CDR3 residues: CASGPGLARDTQYF. The CDR3 nucleotides read TGTGCCAGCGGCCCCGGACTAGCGAGAGATACGCAGTATTTT.

This clonotype was detected ten times or more. The V call is TRBV29-1, the J call TRBJ2-1, with D maybe TRBD2 (5 bases). CDR3 length: 17 residues. The V gene lost 0 bases and the J gene lost 7 bases, with 22 bases spanning the gap. CDR1 is SQVTM, CDR2 ANQGSEA, per germline. The CDR3 loop is CSVEDWTPVYLRNEQFF. DNA for the CDR3: TGCAGCGTTGAAGATTGGACTCCCGTCTATTTGAGGAATGAGCAGTTCTTC.

This clonotype was recorded many times. The chain combines TRBV29-1 with TRBJ2-1; D gene ambiguous. The length of the CDR3 is 11 residues. Trimming stripped 8 bases from V and 3 bases from J, with 8 bases between. From germline, CDR1 is SQVTM and CDR2 ANQGSEA. The CDR3 here is CSLRGYNEQFF. For the CDR3, the DNA is TGCAGCCTCCGAGGCTACAATGAGCAGTTCTTC.

This clonotype was found many times. This sequence joins TRBV20-1 and TRBJ2-3; 10 nucleotides line up with TRBD2. The ends lost 5 bases at V and 11 bases at J; junction bases unmatched: 13. The CDR3 is made up of 14 amino acids. From germline, CDR1 is DFQATT and CDR2 SNEGSKA (reference sequence). DNA for the CDR3: TGCAGTGCTGGAACTAGCGGGGCTGGGGTTGAGCAGTATTTT. Translation gives CSAGTSGAGVEQYF.

This clonotype was counted ten times or more. CDR3 sequence: CASSPGADQPQHF. The CDR3 DNA sequence: TGTGCCAGCAGTCCTGGTGCCGATCAGCCCCAGCATTTT. The chain joins TRBV7-3 to TRBJ1-5; no reliable D call. The length of the CDR3 is 13 residues. CDR1 SGHTA and CDR2 FQGTGA come from the germline V gene. V gave up 6 bases and J gave up 5 bases, with 11 bases separating them.

This clonotype showed up many times. The chain uses TRBV27 and TRBJ2-1; 7 nucleotides agree with TRBD2. V lost 5 bases to trimming and J lost 8 bases; unmatched junction nucleotides: 12. Germline CDR1 MNHEY, CDR2 SMNVEV (reference sequence). This CDR3 has 15 amino acids. CDR3 sequence reads: CASSRGLVGYDEQFF. For the CDR3, the DNA is TGTGCCAGCAGTCGCGGACTAGTCGGGTATGATGAGCAGTTCTTC.

The J gene is TRBJ2-7, the V gene TRBV27; D gene uncertain. Germline V gene data show CDR1 as MNHEY and CDR2 as SMNVEV (reference sequence). V was pared by 2 bases and J by 6 bases, with 8 bases between. The CDR3 totals 12 residues. The CDR3 spells CASSLNGLEQYF. The CDR3 DNA follows: TGTGCCAGCAGTTTAAACGGGCTCGAGCAGTACTTC.

This clonotype occurred many times. V is TRBV20-1 and J is TRBJ1-2, with 7 bases matching TRBD1. V gave up 4 bases and J gave up 7 bases; unmatched junction bases: 9. Germline CDR1 and CDR2: DFQATT and SNEGSKA (reference sequence). This CDR3 is built from 13 residues. CDR3 residues: CSATRQGEVGYTF. The CDR3 DNA is TGCAGTGCTACCAGACAGGGAGAAGTTGGCTACACCTTC.

By sample fraction, this clonotype is medium-sized. V is TRBV20-1 and J is TRBJ2-7; 14 bases are shared with TRBD2. Germline CDR1 DFQATT, CDR2 SNEGSKA (reference sequence). V lost 6 bases and J lost 3; bases outside the gene matches: 4. This CDR3 region has 14 residues. CDR3 in DNA: TGCAGTGCCCTCGGGACTAGCGGGGGCTACGAGCAGTACTTC. Translation gives CSALGTSGGYEQYF.

The table lists this clonotype with many counts. The chain recombines TRBV24-1 with TRBJ2-2; TRBD2 aligns across 13 bases. The CDR3 is 15 amino acids. Germline V gives CDR1 KGHDR, CDR2 SFDVKD. V shed 5 bases, J shed 7 bases, and the junction held 3 bases outside the gene matches. The CDR3 DNA follows: TGTGCCACCAGTGGAGGACTAGCGGGAGTCGGGGAGCTGTTTTTT. Translating it yields CATSGGLAGVGELFF.

This clonotype was seen at least ten times. The CDR3 nucleotides read TGCAGTGCTACCCACAGGGCTGAAGCTTTCTTT. Protein product: CSATHRAEAFF. The chain is built from TRBV20-1 and TRBJ1-1, with D possibly being TRBD1 (6 bases). Germline V gene lookup returns CDR1 DFQATT and CDR2 SNEGSKA (reference sequence). With 4 bases removed from V and 6 bases from J, the gap between germline ends came to 9 bases. This CDR3 is 11 amino acids long.

This clonotype is medium-sized in the sample. The J gene is TRBJ2-5, the V gene TRBV27; possibly TRBD1 or TRBD2 for D (5 bases each). The CDR3 covers 14 residues. Trimming left V 5 bases short and J 5 bases short, with 15 bases between. Germline lookup yields CDR1 MNHEY and CDR2 SMNVEV (reference sequence). CDR3 coding DNA: TGTGCCAGCAGTATCTCGGGGCCGGCGGAGACCCAGTACTTC. The encoded protein is CASSISGPAETQYF.

This chain joins TRBV25-1 and TRBJ1-1, with a possible D match to TRBD1 (5 bases). The germline V and J ends were trimmed by 7 bases and 10 bases, with 13 bases remaining between them. Germline V gene sequence: CDR1 MGHDK, CDR2 SYGVNS. There are 11 residues in the CDR3. The CDR3 bases are TGTGCCAGCAACTTCGGAGGGGTAGCTTTCTTT. It codes for CASNFGGVAFF.

This clonotype was counted at least ten times. CDR3 DNA sequence: TGCAGTGCTATCCCCAACTCCTACGAGCAGTACTTC. Its translation is CSAIPNSYEQYF. This rearrangement joins TRBV20-1 to TRBJ2-7; D call uncertain. Trimming cost V 4 bases and J 0 bases, with 7 bases left between them. Germline V CDR1 and CDR2: DFQATT, SNEGSKA (reference sequence). CDR3 length: 12 amino acids.

This clonotype was detected many times. The chain carries TRBV5-1 and TRBJ2-7; D is uncertain. V was clipped by 4 bases and J by 4 bases, with 9 bases between them. The CDR3 consists of 12 residues. Germline CDR1 is SGHRS and CDR2 is YFSETQ. The CDR3 here is CASSRGIYEQYF. The CDR3 bases are TGCGCCAGCAGCCGTGGGATATACGAGCAGTACTTC.

This clonotype came up many times. The rearrangement links TRBV20-1 to TRBJ1-5, with a possible D match to TRBD1 (6 bases). The V gene's germline CDR1 is DFQATT and CDR2 SNEGSKA (reference sequence). The CDR3 sequence is 14 residues long. V gave up 7 bases and J gave up 0 bases, with 13 bases separating them. For the CDR3, the DNA is TGCAGTGTTAGGGACAAGAATAGCAATCAGCCCCAGCATTTT. Translation gives CSVRDKNSNQPQHF.

Many counts were recorded for this clonotype. The rearrangement joins TRBV11-2 to TRBJ2-5; D unresolved. Germline V gene sequence: CDR1 SGHAT, CDR2 FQNNGV. The V end was cut by 0 bases, the J end by 1 base, with 15 bases between. This CDR3 region has 17 residues. CDR3 sequence (DNA): TGTGCCAGCAGCTTAGAGGTCCCGGGCGCAAGCCAAGAGACCCAGTACTTC. This translates into CASSLEVPGASQETQYF.

The table lists this clonotype with many counts. This chain connects TRBV20-1 to TRBJ2-7; the D is unclear. The V end lost 4 bases, the J end lost 1 base, and 5 bases lay between the germline ends. The CDR3 extends over 11 amino acids. Germline lookup yields CDR1 DFQATT and CDR2 SNEGSKA (reference sequence). CDR3 loop: CSATGSYEQYF. The DNA for the CDR3 is TGCAGTGCTACCGGATCCTACGAGCAGTACTTC.

This sequence joins TRBV9 and TRBJ2-3, with TRBD2 matching over 8 bases. The CDR3 totals 16 residues. Losses at the gene ends were 0 bases for V and 1 base for J; bases not matched to a gene: 4. Germline V lookup: CDR1 SGDLS, CDR2 YYNGEE. This chain's CDR3 is CASSVGGLGGTDTQYF. CDR3 nucleotides: TGTGCCAGCAGCGTAGGGGGACTAGGGGGCACAGATACGCAGTATTTT.

This clonotype has ten or more counts. The V call is TRBV29-1, the J call TRBJ1-4; no firm D call. The CDR3 contains 12 residues. V was cut by 5 bases and J by 4 bases, with 8 bases left in between. Germline loops: CDR1 SQVTM, CDR2 ANQGSEA. The CDR3 sequence is CSVSTVNEKLFF. The DNA of the CDR3 is TGCAGCGTTTCTACGGTTAATGAAAAACTGTTTTTT.